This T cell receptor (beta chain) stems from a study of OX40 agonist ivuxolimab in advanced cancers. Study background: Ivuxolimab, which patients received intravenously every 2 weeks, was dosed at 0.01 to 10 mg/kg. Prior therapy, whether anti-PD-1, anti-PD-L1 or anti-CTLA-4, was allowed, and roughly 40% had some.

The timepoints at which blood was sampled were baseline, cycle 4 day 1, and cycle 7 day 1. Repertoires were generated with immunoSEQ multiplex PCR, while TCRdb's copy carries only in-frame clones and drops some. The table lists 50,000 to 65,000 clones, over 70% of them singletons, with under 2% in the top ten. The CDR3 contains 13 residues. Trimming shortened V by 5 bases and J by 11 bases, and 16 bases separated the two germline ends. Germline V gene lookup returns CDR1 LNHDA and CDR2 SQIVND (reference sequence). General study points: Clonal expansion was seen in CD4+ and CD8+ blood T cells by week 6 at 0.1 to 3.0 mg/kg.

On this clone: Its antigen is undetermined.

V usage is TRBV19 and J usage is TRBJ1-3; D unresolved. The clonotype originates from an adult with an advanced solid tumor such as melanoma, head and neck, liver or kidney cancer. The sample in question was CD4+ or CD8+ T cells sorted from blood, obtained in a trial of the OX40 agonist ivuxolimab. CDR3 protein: CASSPDIESSIYF. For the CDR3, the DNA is TGTGCCAGTAGTCCGGATATCGAGTCATCCATATATTTT.